This T cell receptor beta chain is drawn from a study of lymphopenia after photon versus proton radiotherapy. Whole-study findings and limits: Survival link was tested only in deceased patients; proton benefit remains a possibility. Post-nadir TCR diversity decline inversely tracked overall survival among those who died. Proton therapy kept repertoires fairly stable, unlike photons, which gained effector/memory cells. Post-nadir diversity loss with photons came from oligoclonal expansion, particularly CD8+ Temra cells.

This clone appeared a single time. As yet, its antigen is unknown. Sequencing used immunoSEQ multiplex PCR; TCRdb keeps in-frame clones, though not all of them. The sample holds 55,000 to 85,000 clones, 85% to 95% seen once. The sample here was peripheral blood, taken from a patient treated with photon-based radiotherapy. This TCR derives from a woman aged 40 to 50 with cholangiocarcinoma.

The CDR3: CASSLGMNTEAFF. The CDR3 DNA follows: TGTGCCAGCTCACTCGGGATGAACACTGAAGCTTTCTTT. The rearrangement uses TRBV6-1 and TRBJ1-1, with D uncertain. Per germline, CDR1 MNHNS and CDR2 SASEGT. Deletions cut 8 bases from V and 0 bases from J, with 10 bases between. The CDR3 has 13 residues.